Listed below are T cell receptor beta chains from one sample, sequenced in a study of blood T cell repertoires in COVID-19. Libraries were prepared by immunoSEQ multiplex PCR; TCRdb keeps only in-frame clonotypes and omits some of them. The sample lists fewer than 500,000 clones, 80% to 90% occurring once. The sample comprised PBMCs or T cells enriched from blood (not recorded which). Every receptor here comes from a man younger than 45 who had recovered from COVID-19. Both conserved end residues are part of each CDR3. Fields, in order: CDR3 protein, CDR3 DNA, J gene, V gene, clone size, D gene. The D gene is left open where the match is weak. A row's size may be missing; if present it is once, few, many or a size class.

CDR3: CASSTGAYGYTF; DNA: TGTGCCAGTTCCACAGGGGCCTATGGCTACACCTTC; J: TRBJ1-2; V: TRBV28; size: NA; D: TRBD1
CDR3: CASSQAGTGDEQYF; DNA: TGTGCCAGCAGCCAGGCCGGGACAGGGGACGAGCAGTACTTC; J: TRBJ2-7; V: TRBV4-2; size: NA; D: TRBD1
CDR3: CASSLGSEQFF; DNA: TGTGCCAGCTCCCTGGGGAGTGAGCAGTTCTTC; J: TRBJ2-1; V: TRBV28; size: NA; D: NA
CDR3: CASRTTGSYEQYF; DNA: TGTGCCAGCAGGACGACAGGATCCTACGAGCAGTACTTC; J: TRBJ2-7; V: TRBV12-3/TRBV12-4; size: NA; D: NA
CDR3: CASSYSRGGYEQYF; DNA: TGTGCCAGCAGTTACTCGCGGGGGGGCTACGAGCAGTACTTC; J: TRBJ2-7; V: TRBV6-5; size: NA; D: TRBD2
CDR3: CASSVDEAQETQYF; DNA: TGTGCCAGCAGCGTAGACGAAGCTCAAGAGACCCAGTACTTC; J: TRBJ2-5; V: TRBV9; size: NA; D: NA
CDR3: CASSRGRGGYGYTF; DNA: TGTGCCAGCAGCCGCGGCAGGGGCGGCTATGGCTACACCTTC; J: TRBJ1-2; V: TRBV28; size: NA; D: NA
CDR3: CASRRAGTGELFF; DNA: TGTGCCAGTAGGCGAGCGGGCACCGGGGAGCTGTTTTTT; J: TRBJ2-2; V: TRBV19; size: NA; D: NA
CDR3: CASSLPLTSGRAGYNEQFF; DNA: TGCGCCAGCAGCTTACCACTTACTAGCGGGAGGGCCGGTTACAATGAGCAGTTCTTC; J: TRBJ2-1; V: TRBV5-1; size: NA; D: TRBD2
CDR3: CASSFRTSEYNEQFF; DNA: TGCGCCAGCAGCTTCCGGACTAGCGAATACAATGAGCAGTTCTTC; J: TRBJ2-1; V: TRBV5-1; size: NA; D: TRBD2
CDR3: CASSFQGAQGYTF; DNA: TGTGCCAGCAGTTTTCAGGGGGCGCAAGGCTACACCTTC; J: TRBJ1-2; V: TRBV28; size: once; D: TRBD1